These 20 T cell receptor beta chains were sequenced from one sample in a study of beta chain features in type 1 diabetes. No antigen has been assigned to these receptors. Overall study results and limits: Shorter TCRB CDR3s, moderately but significantly so, were found in Type 1 diabetes patients in all four CD4+ subsets.

Expressed TCRB transcripts were sequenced, since all the RNA that had been isolated was reverse transcribed. Sequenced by immunoSEQ multiplex PCR; TCRdb stores in-frame clones only, minus some. This repertoire shows around 600,000 clones, about an eighth found once; its top ten account for 0.09% to 0.15%. The sequenced material came from naive CD4+ T cells from blood. These receptors were collected from a man younger than 45 with type 1 diabetes.

The table lists this clone with a few counts. A read error may produce the germline difference seen at one junction end. J is TRBJ1-2 and V is TRBV27; D ambiguous. Germline CDR1 reads MNHEY; CDR2 reads SMNVEV (reference sequence). This CDR3 has 16 amino acids. The CDR3 loop is CASSLSRPVSNYGYTF. The CDR3 coding sequence is TGTGCCAGCAGTCTATCCAGGCCAGTTTCTAACTATGGCTACACCTTC.

In its sample, this clone was seen a few times. The chain is built from TRBV7-2 and TRBJ2-2; D is ambiguous. Trimming left V 1 base short and J 5 bases short, with 11 bases between. The CDR3 has 15 residues. The germline gives CDR1 SGHTA, CDR2 FQGNSA. This CDR3 is CASSLVAFNTGELFF. In DNA form, the CDR3 reads TGTGCCAGCAGCTTAGTCGCGTTTAATACCGGGGAGCTGTTTTTT.

As to this clone: Different DNA sequences within this sample yield the same CDR3. The rearrangement uses TRBV5-1 and TRBJ2-3, with a possible D match to TRBD2 (6 bases). The length of the CDR3 is 15 residues. Germline V gene lookup returns CDR1 SGHRS and CDR2 YFSETQ. Between the trimmed V and J ends, which lost 0 bases and 3 bases, there was a span of 11 bases. CDR3 nucleotides: TGCGCCAGCAGCTTGGCGCGGGGCGGGACAGATACGCAGTATTTT. This codes for CASSLARGGTDTQYF.

This clone was detected only a few times. The V gene is TRBV9, the J gene TRBJ2-2; D is unclear. This CDR3 comprises 13 residues. V lost 1 base to trimming and J lost 8 bases, with 9 bases between them. Germline V CDR1 and CDR2: SGDLS, YYNGEE. The chain's CDR3 is CASSVNLRGELFF. DNA of the CDR3: TGTGCCAGCAGCGTAAACCTCCGGGGGGAGCTGTTTTTT.

The V gene is TRBV18, the J gene TRBJ2-3, with a tentative D call TRBD2 (7 bases). The CDR3 covers 17 residues. CDR1 KGHSH and CDR2 LQKENI come from the germline V gene. The V and J ends lost 3 bases and 2 bases respectively, with 18 bases between them. CDR3 loop: CASSPRASGTYTDTQYF. The CDR3 region has the DNA TGTGCCAGCTCACCGAGGGCCAGCGGGACATACACAGATACGCAGTATTTT.

This clone was detected only a few times. The rearrangement links TRBV19 to TRBJ2-5; no clear D gene. CDR3 size: 13 residues. Trimming cost V 3 bases and J 5 bases, with 10 bases left between them. Germline assignment: CDR1 LNHDA and CDR2 SQIVND (reference sequence). This CDR3 reads CASSISEEETQYF. Here the CDR3 DNA reads TGTGCCAGTAGTATTTCCGAAGAGGAGACCCAGTACTTC.

This clone occurred a few times. V is TRBV15 and J is TRBJ2-7, with TRBD1 matching over 7 bases. After removal of 5 bases from V and 3 bases from J, the junction contained 13 bases not matched to a gene. The CDR3 has 16 amino acids. The V gene's germline CDR1 is LNHNV and CDR2 YYDKDF (reference sequence). The CDR3 DNA is TGTGCCACCAGCCGAGCGAGGGGGCCCGCAGGCTACGAGCAGTACTTC. This translates into CATSRARGPAGYEQYF.

This chain links TRBV5-8 with TRBJ2-1; weak D call: TRBD2 (5 bases). There are 14 residues in the CDR3. From germline, CDR1 is SGHTS and CDR2 YDEGEE. The germline V and J ends were trimmed by 7 bases and 9 bases, with 20 bases remaining between them. The CDR3 is CASPRRGHGGEQFF. CDR3 in DNA: TGTGCCAGCCCGAGGAGAGGGCACGGCGGTGAGCAGTTCTTC.

The J gene is TRBJ2-7, the V gene TRBV7-2; 7 bases are shared with TRBD1. The J segment lost 6 bases and the V segment lost 5 bases, leaving 10 bases of the junction unmatched. The CDR3 sequence is 14 residues long. CDR1 SGHTA and CDR2 FQGNSA come from the germline V gene. The CDR3 here is CASSRGQAIAEQYF. CDR3 coding DNA: TGTGCCAGCAGCAGAGGACAGGCAATAGCCGAGCAGTACTTC. Complete variable domain (other parts from reference TRBV7-2 and TRBJ2-7): GAGVSQSPSNKVTEKGKDVELRCDPISGHTALYWYRQSLGQGLEFLIYFQGNSAPDKSGLPSDRFSAERTGGSVSTLTIQRTQQEDSAVYLCASSRGQAIAEQYFGPGTRLTVT.

The rearrangement uses TRBV28 and TRBJ1-6; D call uncertain. The germline gives CDR1 MDHEN, CDR2 SYDVKM. This CDR3 spans 14 amino acids. The ends were cut back, 6 bases at V and 8 bases at J, with 14 bases in the middle. The CDR3 region has the DNA TGTGCCAGCAGACCCTCTGGGGAACATTCACCCCTCCACTTT. This gives the protein CASRPSGEHSPLHF.

The V call is TRBV5-6, the J call TRBJ1-6, with a tentative D call TRBD1 (5 bases). This CDR3 is 14 amino acids long. Trimming took off 4 bases at V and 4 bases at J, with 9 bases between the two ends. Per germline, CDR1 SGHDT and CDR2 YYEEEE. The CDR3 spells CASSVDSYNSPLHF. CDR3 bases: TGTGCCAGCAGCGTCGACAGTTATAATTCACCCCTCCACTTT.

This clone turned up a few times. The J gene is TRBJ1-1, the V gene TRBV5-1; D perhaps matches TRBD1 (5 bases). This CDR3 comprises 13 residues. Trimming cost V 4 bases and J 0 bases, with 7 bases left between them. Germline V lookup: CDR1 SGHRS, CDR2 YFSETQ. For the CDR3, the DNA is TGCGCCAGCAGCGGGACGATGAACACTGAAGCTTTCTTT. This encodes CASSGTMNTEAFF.

This clone was detected a few times. One junction end disagrees with the germline gene, perhaps due to a read error. V gene TRBV30 combines with J gene TRBJ1-2; a possible D gene is TRBD1 (6 bases). CDR1 and CDR2 (germline): GTSNPN, SVGIG (reference sequence). There are 12 residues in the CDR3. The CDR3: CAWSGTGQARFF. CDR3 sequence (DNA): TGTGCCTGGAGTGGAACAGGGCAGGCGCGATTCTTC.

The chain joins TRBV4-3 to TRBJ2-7; TRBD1 might be the D (6 bases). Germline CDR1 and CDR2: LGHNA and YSLEER. V was shortened by 4 bases and J by 2 bases, with 12 bases between the two germline ends. CDR3 length equals 14 residues. The CDR3 spells CASSRTDGTYEQYF. In DNA, the CDR3 is TGCGCCAGCAGCCGGACAGACGGTACCTACGAGCAGTACTTC.

The chain couples TRBV5-4 to TRBJ2-1; D uncertain. Germline values: CDR1 SGHNT, CDR2 YYREEE (reference sequence). This CDR3 is 14 amino acids long. With 4 bases removed from V and 5 bases from J, the gap between germline ends came to 13 bases. The DNA of the CDR3 is TGTGCCAGCAGCGCTCTCGGGTCTCACAATGAGCAGTTCTTC. Its protein is CASSALGSHNEQFF.

The gene calls are TRBV29-1 and TRBJ1-1, with TRBD1 matching over 8 bases. The V gene end was trimmed by 6 bases and the J gene end by 1 base; junction bases not matched to a gene: 4. Germline V gene lookup returns CDR1 SQVTM and CDR2 ANQGSEA. The CDR3 is 13 residues long. CDR3 nucleotides: TGCAGCGTGGGGACAGGAACGAACACTGAAGCTTTCTTT. Translation gives CSVGTGTNTEAFF.

There are a few counts of this clone. This chain connects TRBV27 to TRBJ2-1; perhaps TRBD1 as D (6 bases). From germline, CDR1 is MNHEY and CDR2 SMNVEV (reference sequence). V was trimmed by 2 bases and J by 7 bases, leaving 18 bases between them. The CDR3 sequence is 16 residues long. The CDR3: CASSLASATGRNEQFF. Written as DNA, the CDR3 is TGTGCCAGCAGTTTAGCCTCCGCGACAGGTAGAAATGAGCAGTTCTTC.

The chain combines TRBV6-1 with TRBJ1-1; D uncertain. Germline V gene data show CDR1 as MNHNS and CDR2 as SASEGT. The V end was cut by 7 bases, the J end by 0 bases, with 9 bases between. The CDR3 is 13 residues long. The CDR3 here is CASNSHMNTEAFF. DNA for the CDR3: TGTGCCAGCAACTCTCACATGAACACTGAAGCTTTCTTT.

This clone was found a few times. The gene calls are TRBV9 and TRBJ1-2; D remains unclear. The germline CDR1 and CDR2 sequences are SGDLS and YYNGEE. The CDR3 spans 13 residues. The V end was cut by 0 bases, the J end by 7 bases, with 10 bases between. In DNA, the CDR3 is TGTGCCAGCAGCGTAGGGGGAGCATCTGGCTACACCTTC. Protein: CASSVGGASGYTF.

This sequence joins TRBV27 and TRBJ2-5, with a weak D call TRBD1 (6 bases). The V gene's germline CDR1 is MNHEY and CDR2 SMNVEV (reference sequence). CDR3 length: 14 residues. The ends were cut back, 6 bases at V and 2 bases at J, with 13 bases in the middle. CDR3 amino acids: CASSRDTNQETQYF. Written as DNA, the CDR3 is TGTGCCAGCAGCCGGGACACAAATCAAGAGACCCAGTACTTC.